The present entry profiles one TCR beta chain with its context. Its specific antigen is unknown. Base quality data are lacking; no much larger clone is found one base away. The donors were healthy, HIV-negative adults who had no recently reported acute infections or vaccinations. Every donor was a Caucasian adult living in Nashville, Tennessee, USA. Magnetic negative selection was used to enrich CD4+ T cells, after which naive cells were positively selected on CD45RA and the negative fraction became the memory subset. Blood was obtained by leukapheresis, after which PBMCs were separated by Ficoll-Histopaque density gradient centrifugation and cryopreserved in liquid nitrogen vapor phase. Purity and quantity of every magnetically sorted T cell population were checked by analytical flow cytometry. Each sorted fraction had its genomic DNA isolated and then quantified by UV absorbance on a Nanodrop 2000c.

This record comes from a study of shared clonotypes between healthy human individuals (TCRdb year 2020). At the level of the whole study: The cohort included a few men and two women between 18 and 49 years of age. Different laboratories and diverse techniques were used to prepare libraries and sequence TCR repertoires, to increase sequencing depth and limit assay-specific biases. For each donor, three plates each were used for CD4 naive and CD4 memory, two plates were used for CD8 naive, and one plate was used for CD8 memory. Blood TCR repertoires of roughly five healthy adults were deeply sequenced to estimate repertoire size and the extent of clonotype sharing between individuals. Each donor's leukapheresis produced roughly between roughly 0.94 and 9.5 billion PBMCs.

Using the deep immunoSEQ assay, multiplex PCR amplified TCR CDR3 regions from genomic DNA. Genomic DNA extracted from each cell subset was distributed evenly over all wells of several immunoSEQ 96-well plates, and each plate served as one replicate. For sorted subsets, approximately 210 ng of genomic DNA, equivalent to around 29,000 T cell genomes, went into each replicate PCR. Purified libraries were measured with a Qubit 3.0 fluorometer, size-checked on a Bioanalyzer 2100, and measured again with the KAPA Library Quantification kit. Every immunoSEQ 96-well plate was sequenced on a dedicated single-read 150-cycle Illumina NextSeq 550 flow cell. As for how the authors treated the data: Because the immunoSEQ output held only junctional sequences and lacked quality scores, the filtering could not match the filtering applied to full-length reads. Sequences were annotated with PyIR, a Python wrapper for IgBLAST v1.9, and V/J genes and CDR3 were assigned using IMGT germline references. Reads were removed for weak V/J assignments (E-value above 1e-6), missing CDR3, stop codons, out-of-frame junctions, or ambiguous translated residues. V3J clonotypes were defined as sequences sharing an identical inferred V gene, J gene, and CDR3 amino acid sequence. Percentage overlap between repertoires was calculated by dividing the number of shared unique clonotypes by the size of the smaller repertoire. Repertoire richness was assessed with RTK rarefaction, the Chao1 estimator, and Recon v2.1 estimates of unobserved clonotypes. Generation probabilities for all TCRbeta clonotypes obtained by the gDNA method from a handful of donors were computed using OLGA. In TCRdb, the immuneACCESS table is reduced to in-frame sequences with V and J assigned. These tables do not hold every clone; where another copy was compared, an unresolved V gene accounts for under half, and the others remain unexplained. The V and J calls and clone size were taken over from that table, and D and trimming were inferred from the DNA. This sample lists roughly 2.2 million clones; roughly 90% were detected once. Jointly, the top ten make up roughly 0.34% of the sample.

In the germline V gene (reference sequence), CDR1 corresponds to SGHNT and CDR2 to YYREEE. Cut back by 1 base and 0 bases, the V and J ends lie 9 bases apart. The CDR3 runs 15 amino acids, cysteine and phenylalanine included. Here the CDR3 DNA is all that survives: 45 bases in frame from base 1. Broad study findings and their caveats: Naive subsets generally had larger estimated clonotype richness than memory subsets did. Compared with non-shared clonotypes, clonotypes shared by all four sorted-subset donors had higher generation probabilities. Sampling was restricted to blood, and TCR repertoires in tissues likely differ from the TCR repertoires found in blood. Rarefaction of sorted-subset datasets indicated incomplete sequencing despite the large sequencing depth. Pairwise subsampling indicated that sequencing depth was expected to affect the degree of clonotype sharing among donors. Sharing across four donors was observed for 4.5% to 6.5% of naive CD4, around 3.5% of naive CD8, 2% to 2.5% of memory CD4, and around 0.4% of memory CD8 clonotypes. Because the study included a small number of donors, the genetic and exposure-history diversity represented was limited.

The sample comprised naive CD4+ T cells from PBMCs. The sample's cell subset or site label is to be understood as: CD45RA+ positively selected. Here the chain combines TRBV5-4 and TRBJ2-3; the D segment cannot be called with confidence. The clonotype originates from a man younger than 35 in good health. Some clones in this sample may be carry-over from other donors' samples. The DNA reads TGTGCCAGCAGCTTGCTGGCCTATAGCACAGATACGCAGTATTTT. This codes for CASSLLAYSTDTQYF.